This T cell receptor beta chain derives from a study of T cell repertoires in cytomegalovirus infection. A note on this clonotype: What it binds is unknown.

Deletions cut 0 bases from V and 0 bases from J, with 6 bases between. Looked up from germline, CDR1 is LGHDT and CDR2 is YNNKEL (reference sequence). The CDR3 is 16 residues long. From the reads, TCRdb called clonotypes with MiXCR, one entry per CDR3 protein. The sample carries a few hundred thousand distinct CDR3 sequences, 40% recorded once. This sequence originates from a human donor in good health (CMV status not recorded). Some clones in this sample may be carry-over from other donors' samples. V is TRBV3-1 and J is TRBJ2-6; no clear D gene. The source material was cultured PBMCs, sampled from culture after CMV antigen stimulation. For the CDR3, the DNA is TGTGCCAGCAGCCAAGATTGGGGCTCTGGGGCCAACGTCCTGACTTTC. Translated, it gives CASSQDWGSGANVLTF.